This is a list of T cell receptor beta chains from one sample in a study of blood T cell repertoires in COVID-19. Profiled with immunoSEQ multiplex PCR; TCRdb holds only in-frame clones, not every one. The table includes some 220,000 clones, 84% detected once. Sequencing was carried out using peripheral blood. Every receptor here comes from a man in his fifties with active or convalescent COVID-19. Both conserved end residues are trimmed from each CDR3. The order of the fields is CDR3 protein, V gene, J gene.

CDR3: ASSQVIYGEQY; V: TRBV14; J: TRBJ2-7
CDR3: ASSQAFGTASEKLF; V: TRBV4-1; J: TRBJ1-4
CDR3: ASSSGTTQYNEQF; V: TRBV28; J: TRBJ2-1
CDR3: ASSPSTGSGNTIY; V: TRBV11-2; J: TRBJ1-3
CDR3: ASSPGTGGVGELF; V: TRBV4-3; J: TRBJ2-2
CDR3: ASSSRGSGELF; V: TRBV7-6; J: TRBJ2-2
CDR3: ASSLRGLAGVGELF; V: TRBV7-3; J: TRBJ2-2
CDR3: ASSHLIGTGVEKLF; V: TRBV27; J: TRBJ1-4
CDR3: ASSLDRVNSPLH; V: TRBV6-5; J: TRBJ1-6
CDR3: ASSLARQEKLF; V: TRBV7-2; J: TRBJ1-4
CDR3: ATSRPRDQPQH; V: TRBV15; J: TRBJ1-5
CDR3: ASSLSVHQPQH; V: TRBV12-3/TRBV12-4; J: TRBJ1-5
CDR3: ASSPLGSGQPQH; V: TRBV6-5; J: TRBJ1-5
CDR3: ASSLSGGDPHGYT; V: TRBV7-2; J: TRBJ1-2
CDR3: ASSIQGGNNSPLH; V: TRBV19; J: TRBJ1-6
CDR3: ASTATYYGLAGEQF; V: TRBV11-2; J: TRBJ2-1
CDR3: ASSQDSGRGSLAKNIQY; V: TRBV4-2; J: TRBJ2-4
CDR3: ATSTGLVVETQY; V: TRBV15; J: TRBJ2-5
CDR3: AISVEASSGYNEQF; V: TRBV10-3; J: TRBJ2-1
CDR3: ASSLVSDTQY; V: TRBV13; J: TRBJ2-3
CDR3: ASSRGQGDTGELF; V: TRBV7-9; J: TRBJ2-2
CDR3: AWSTDRGTEAF; V: TRBV30; J: TRBJ1-1
CDR3: ASSNQGSNEQY; V: TRBV5-1; J: TRBJ2-7
CDR3: ASSLDRDSLWPQH; V: TRBV7-2; J: TRBJ1-5
CDR3: ASSLRDRRYGYT; V: TRBV5-6; J: TRBJ1-2
CDR3: ASSTGEGSSRSPLH; V: TRBV21-1; J: TRBJ1-6
CDR3: ASSYSTGFWYEQY; V: TRBV6-2/TRBV6-3; J: TRBJ2-7
CDR3: ASSAQQGHYGYT; V: TRBV7-2; J: TRBJ1-2
CDR3: ASSFGAGNEKLF; V: TRBV28; J: TRBJ1-4
CDR3: ASSFDYGYT; V: TRBV11-3; J: TRBJ1-2
CDR3: ASSPPNYQETQY; V: TRBV18; J: TRBJ2-5
CDR3: ASSYHPLAGVSVEQY; V: TRBV28; J: TRBJ2-7
CDR3: SVAGGFGYGYT; V: TRBV29-1; J: TRBJ1-2
CDR3: ASSLTTDTQY; V: TRBV9; J: TRBJ2-3
CDR3: ASSIGLFLGEQF; V: TRBV6-2/TRBV6-3; J: TRBJ2-1
CDR3: ASSVVAGGYEQY; V: TRBV9; J: TRBJ2-7
CDR3: ASSDGLAGYTDTQY; V: TRBV6-2/TRBV6-3; J: TRBJ2-3
CDR3: ASSMGASYNEQF; V: TRBV19; J: TRBJ2-1
CDR3: ASSSGTAGFLEQY; V: TRBV5-1; J: TRBJ2-7
CDR3: ASSLEQDGRYT; V: TRBV7-2; J: TRBJ1-2
CDR3: ASSLLRASEKLF; V: TRBV11-2; J: TRBJ1-4
CDR3: ASSSLAGQETQY; V: TRBV2; J: TRBJ2-5
CDR3: ASSLGSVANYGYT; V: TRBV5-1; J: TRBJ1-2
CDR3: ASSQDTGRSANYGYT; V: TRBV14; J: TRBJ1-2
CDR3: ASSPRTAPYNEQF; V: TRBV14; J: TRBJ2-1
CDR3: ATSRTDRADTEAF; V: TRBV15; J: TRBJ1-1
CDR3: ASSPDRTSGNTIY; V: TRBV27; J: TRBJ1-3
CDR3: APRLRAF; V: TRBV27; J: TRBJ1-1
CDR3: ASSFIETQY; V: TRBV12-3/TRBV12-4; J: TRBJ2-5
CDR3: ASSQLAGQFTGELF; V: TRBV4-3; J: TRBJ2-2
CDR3: ASSLVSASSGNTIY; V: TRBV7-2; J: TRBJ1-3
CDR3: ASSYPTLVGDYNEQF; V: TRBV6-2/TRBV6-3; J: TRBJ2-1
CDR3: ASSLATYEQY; V: TRBV3-1/TRBV3-2; J: TRBJ2-7
CDR3: ASSSTGGGGYT; V: TRBV6-2/TRBV6-3; J: TRBJ1-2
CDR3: ASSEGTAGFTNQPQH; V: TRBV5-1; J: TRBJ1-5
CDR3: ASSQWGGNTEAF; V: TRBV4-1; J: TRBJ1-1
CDR3: ASSSRGQGAVPY; V: TRBV7-2; J: TRBJ2-5
CDR3: ASSDWRVGIYGYT; V: TRBV5-6; J: TRBJ1-2
CDR3: ASSATRTSGGNEQF; V: TRBV7-3; J: TRBJ2-1